One sample yielded the 3 T cell receptor beta chains listed below, sequenced in a study of early T cells in non-severe SARS-CoV-2 infection (dated by TCRdb to about 2021). Libraries were prepared through 5' RACE. For sequencing, a NextSeq 500 was employed. TCRdb handled the public reads itself, with Q25 trimming in fastp and clone calling in MiXCR, and kept productive beta chains. Every distinct CDR3 protein forms one entry, paired with its most common genes and DNA. This sample gives more than 90,000 distinct CDR3 sequences in total; around 14% of them show up just once. Approximately 2% of the sample goes to the ten largest clones. Sequencing was done on a sample of whole blood. Receptors originate from an adult who was a healthcare worker with PCR-confirmed SARS-CoV-2 infection or an uninfected control (not recorded which).

This chain joins TRBV5-4 and TRBJ1-2, with a tentative D call TRBD1 (6 bases). The germline V gene has CDR1 SGHNT and CDR2 YYREEE (reference sequence). This CDR3 has 14 amino acids. V lost 4 bases, J lost 4 bases, and 14 bases lay in between. The CDR3 DNA reads as TGTGCCAGCAGCGGTACAGGGACCGCCTATGGCTACACCTTC. Translation: CASSGTGTAYGYTF.

In its sample, this clonotype was seen many times. V usage is TRBV6-1 and J usage is TRBJ2-3; 10 bases agree with TRBD2. Germline-derived CDR1 and CDR2 are MNHNS and SASEGT. V was clipped by 7 bases and J by 6 bases; unmatched bases: 7. This CDR3 is built from 14 residues. CDR3 bases: TGTGCCAGCAAAAGCGGGGGGGCCGGGGATACGCAGTATTTT. Translation: CASKSGGAGDTQYF.

This clonotype appeared many times. This chain links TRBV2 with TRBJ2-2, with TRBD2 matching over 8 bases. Germline V CDR1 and CDR2: SNHLY, FYNNEI. The CDR3 is 14 residues long. Trimming removed 4 bases from V and 5 bases from J; junction bases left unmatched: 3. The DNA for the CDR3 is TGTGCCAGCAGTGCCGGGACTAGAACCGGGGAGCTGTTTTTT. Translated, it gives CASSAGTRTGELFF.